This passage covers 29 T cell receptor beta chains from one sample sequenced in a study of spatial heterogeneity in lung cancer. Time point: sample taken at primary tumor resection. Using its own MiXCR run on the 5' RACE reads, TCRdb lists one record per CDR3 protein. The table includes about 21,000 distinct CDR3 sequences, approximately 5.8% detected once. Here the sequenced sample was PBMCs, taken at surgery. These receptors were taken from a male donor with early-stage non-small cell lung cancer.

This clonotype was recorded many times. The chain employs TRBV9 and TRBJ2-5; D is ambiguous. The germline V gene encodes CDR1 SGDLS and CDR2 YYNGEE. V lost 4 bases and J lost 2, with 15 bases in between. CDR3 size: 15 residues. The CDR3 reads CASSPRHSRQETQYF. The CDR3 region has the DNA TGTGCCAGCAGCCCCCGACATAGTAGGCAAGAGACCCAGTACTTC.

Many counts were recorded for this clonotype. This rearrangement joins TRBV20-1 to TRBJ1-2; D is ambiguous. The germline V gene has CDR1 DFQATT and CDR2 SNEGSKA (reference sequence). The germline V and J ends were trimmed by 3 bases and 4 bases, with 9 bases remaining between them. The CDR3 extends over 12 amino acids. The CDR3 is CSASRHLYGYTF. For the CDR3, the DNA is TGCAGTGCTAGTAGACACCTCTATGGCTACACCTTC.

CDR3 loop: CASTTGPSSGANVLTF. Here the CDR3 DNA reads TGTGCCAGCACTACGGGGCCGAGCTCTGGGGCCAACGTCCTGACTTTC. The chain joins TRBV7-3 to TRBJ2-6; D is perhaps TRBD1 or TRBD2 (5 bases each). This CDR3 has 16 amino acids. Germline CDR1 is SGHTA and CDR2 is FQGTGA. V lost 7 bases and J lost 0, with 13 bases in between.

This clonotype appeared many times. The V call is TRBV7-8, the J call TRBJ2-7; the D is unclear. The V end was cut by 5 bases, the J end by 3 bases, with 8 bases between. CDR1 is SGHVS, CDR2 FQNEAQ, per germline. This CDR3 has 12 residues. In DNA, the CDR3 is TGTGCCAGCAGCCCGTTGGGCTACGAGCAGTACTTC. Translated, it gives CASSPLGYEQYF.

This clonotype was detected ten times or more. The CDR3 spells CASSQAYRGPLSYEQYF. The CDR3 DNA follows: TGCGCCAGCAGCCAGGCTTACAGGGGCCCCCTCTCCTACGAGCAGTACTTC. The genes are TRBV4-3 and TRBJ2-7; TRBD1 agrees at 7 bases. J was trimmed by 0 bases and V by 3 bases; bases with no gene match: 11. The CDR3 totals 17 residues. Germline CDR1 LGHNA, CDR2 YSLEER.

This clonotype was picked up a small number of times. The chain combines TRBV18 with TRBJ1-4; the match to TRBD1 covers 9 bases. This CDR3 region has 16 residues. The germline V gene has CDR1 KGHSH and CDR2 LQKENI. With 0 bases clipped from V and 7 bases from J, the junction kept 6 bases outside the gene matches. CDR3 DNA: TGTGCCAGCTCACCACCGACTGGGGACAGGGTTGAAAAACTGTTTTTT. This codes for CASSPPTGDRVEKLFF. The full variable domain, with the rest looked up from reference TRBV18 and TRBJ1-4, is NAGVMQNPRHLVRRRGQEARLRCSPMKGHSHVYWYRQLPEEGLKFMVYLQKENIIDESGMPKERFSAEFPKEGPSILRIQQVVRGDSAAYFCASSPPTGDRVEKLFFGSGTQLSVL.

This clonotype was picked up many times. The chain links TRBV7-2 to TRBJ2-7; D possibly uses TRBD1 or TRBD2 (5 bases each). There are 15 residues in the CDR3. Germline CDR1 reads SGHTA; CDR2 reads FQGNSA. The V gene lost 2 bases and the J gene lost 3 bases, with 14 bases spanning the gap. Written as DNA, the CDR3 is TGTGCCAGCAGCTTAACATGGGACCGGTACTACGAGCAGTACTTC. It yields the protein CASSLTWDRYYEQYF.

This clonotype showed up many times. The chain links TRBV6-5 to TRBJ1-2, with D uncertain. This CDR3 comprises 15 residues. CDR1 and CDR2 (germline): MNHEY, SVGAGI. V was pared by 0 bases and J by 5 bases, with 13 bases between. For the CDR3, the DNA is TGTGCCAGCAGTTACTCTCATCACCAAGGTTATGGCTACACCTTC. Protein: CASSYSHHQGYGYTF.

This clonotype was observed a few times. The V and J genes are TRBV18 and TRBJ2-5; a possible D gene is TRBD1 (6 bases). This CDR3 has 14 amino acids. Looked up from germline, CDR1 is KGHSH and CDR2 is LQKENI. The V end was cut by 6 bases, the J end by 2 bases, with 13 bases between. CDR3 region: CASSPRGNQETQYF. CDR3 bases: TGTGCCAGCTCCCCGAGGGGGAATCAAGAGACCCAGTACTTC. The whole variable domain, remainder taken from reference TRBV18 and TRBJ2-5, is NAGVMQNPRHLVRRRGQEARLRCSPMKGHSHVYWYRQLPEEGLKFMVYLQKENIIDESGMPKERFSAEFPKEGPSILRIQQVVRGDSAAYFCASSPRGNQETQYFGPGTRLLVL.

This clonotype was counted ten times or more. The rearrangement links TRBV12-3 or TRBV12-4 to TRBJ1-1; D ambiguous. The CDR3 loop spans 14 amino acids. The germline V and J ends were trimmed by 2 bases and 0 bases, with 7 bases remaining between them. CDR3: CASSLTDMNTEAFF. CDR3 DNA sequence: TGTGCCAGCAGTTTAACAGATATGAACACTGAAGCTTTCTTT.

This clonotype was seen at least ten times. This chain links TRBV27 with TRBJ2-7, with TRBD1 matching 8 bases. This CDR3 contains 15 residues. V trimming: 3 bases; J trimming: 2 bases; junction bases outside the gene matches: 6. Germline CDR1 MNHEY, CDR2 SMNVEV (reference sequence). CDR3 DNA: TGTGCCAGCAGTTTCCGGACAGGGACCACCTACGAGCAGTACTTC. It yields the protein CASSFRTGTTYEQYF.

There are many counts of this clonotype. This chain uses TRBV27 with TRBJ2-3; unclear D gene. CDR1 MNHEY and CDR2 SMNVEV come from the germline V gene (reference sequence). V was trimmed by 4 bases and J by 3 bases, leaving 11 bases between them. The CDR3 covers 14 residues. The CDR3 sequence: CASSSQGLTDTQYF. The CDR3, as DNA: TGTGCCAGCAGTTCCCAAGGGCTGACAGATACGCAGTATTTT.

This clonotype was counted ten times or more. The chain links TRBV24-1 to TRBJ2-2; D remains unclear. Germline lookup yields CDR1 KGHDR and CDR2 SFDVKD. Trimming stripped 6 bases from V and 1 base from J, with 8 bases between. The CDR3 has 14 amino acids. CDR3 loop: CATSRSGNTGELFF. The DNA for the CDR3 is TGTGCCACCAGTAGGTCCGGGAACACCGGGGAGCTGTTTTTT.

This clonotype was detected many times. V gene TRBV7-8 combines with J gene TRBJ1-6; a weak D match, TRBD1 (5 bases). The germline V gene has CDR1 SGHVS and CDR2 FQNEAQ. CDR3 size: 15 residues. Trimming took 0 bases from V and 8 from J, leaving 11 bases between them. DNA for the CDR3: TGTGCCAGCAGCTTAGCGAGGGGACGGGATTCACCCCTCCACTTT. It is translated as CASSLARGRDSPLHF.

This clonotype has a count of ten or more. The chain employs TRBV19 and TRBJ2-1; 9 nucleotides match TRBD2. Germline V CDR1 and CDR2: LNHDA, SQIVND (reference sequence). The CDR3 has 16 residues. The V gene end was trimmed by 7 bases and the J gene end by 3 bases; junction bases not matched to a gene: 10. The CDR3 sequence is CASIPQGTSSYNEQFF. CDR3 in DNA: TGTGCCAGTATCCCCCAGGGGACTAGCAGCTACAATGAGCAGTTCTTC.

This clonotype has at least ten counts. This chain joins TRBV6-1 and TRBJ2-1, with 9 bases aligning to TRBD1. The length of the CDR3 is 16 residues. V was clipped by 1 base and J by 4 bases; unmatched bases: 5. Germline CDR1 is MNHNS and CDR2 is SASEGT. For the CDR3, the DNA is TGTGCCAGCAGTGAAGGGCCGGGACAGGGATACAATGAGCAGTTCTTC. Its translation is CASSEGPGQGYNEQFF.

This clonotype has at least ten counts. The chain links TRBV29-1 to TRBJ2-7; D is unresolved. Germline CDR1 SQVTM, CDR2 ANQGSEA. The CDR3 runs 12 residues. With 4 bases removed from V and 2 bases from J, the gap between germline ends came to 9 bases. In DNA, the CDR3 is TGCAGCGTTGGGGCCGGACCCTACGAGCAGTACTTC. It codes for CSVGAGPYEQYF.

This clonotype has at least ten counts. The chain is built from TRBV19 and TRBJ2-3; D is possibly TRBD2 (5 bases). V was clipped by 10 bases and J by 8 bases, with 16 bases between them. The CDR3 is 12 amino acids. The germline CDR1 and CDR2 sequences are LNHDA and SQIVND (reference sequence). DNA for the CDR3: TGTGCCATTGGGTACGCCGAGGGTACGCAGTATTTT. Residues: CAIGYAEGTQYF.

This clonotype was seen ten or more times. This chain joins TRBV20-1 and TRBJ2-6; D gene unclear. This CDR3 spans 13 amino acids. Trimming took off 3 bases at V and 1 base at J, with 4 bases between the two ends. CDR1 DFQATT and CDR2 SNEGSKA come from the germline V gene (reference sequence). The CDR3 region is CSASQSGANVLTF. CDR3 coding DNA: TGCAGTGCTAGTCAGTCTGGGGCCAACGTCCTGACTTTC.

This clonotype is medium-sized in the sample. The chain recombines TRBV13 with TRBJ2-1, with 13 bases fitting TRBD2. In germline, CDR1 is PRHDT, CDR2 FYEKMQ (reference sequence). Trimming removed 5 bases from V and 1 base from J; junction bases left unmatched: 2. The CDR3 is 16 amino acids. CDR3 DNA: TGTGCCAGCAGCACTAGCGGGGGGGGATCCTACAATGAGCAGTTCTTC. Encoded protein: CASSTSGGGSYNEQFF.

This clonotype appeared many times. This chain uses TRBV5-1 with TRBJ2-3; D may correspond to TRBD1 or TRBD2 (6 bases each). The CDR3 covers 15 residues. Trimming took off 1 base at V and 1 base at J, with 10 bases between the two ends. Looked up from germline, CDR1 is SGHRS and CDR2 is YFSETQ. The CDR3 sequence: CASSLTGARTDTQYF. CDR3 DNA: TGCGCCAGCAGCTTGACGGGGGCCCGCACAGATACGCAGTATTTT.

This clonotype occurred many times. In DNA, the CDR3 is TGTGCCATCAGCCCCTCCGGGAGCTCCTATAATTCACCCCTCCACTTT. Protein: CAISPSGSSYNSPLHF. V is TRBV10-3 and J is TRBJ1-6; D call uncertain. V was cut by 6 bases and J by 0 bases, with 12 bases left in between. Germline CDR1 is ENHRY and CDR2 is SYGVKD. This CDR3 comprises 16 residues.

There are many counts of this clonotype. This sequence joins TRBV7-9 and TRBJ1-2; the D is unclear. Germline loops: CDR1 SEHNR, CDR2 FQNEAQ (reference sequence). This CDR3 has 12 residues. Trimming cost V 8 bases and J 0 bases, with 7 bases left between them. The CDR3 region has the DNA TGTGCCAGCGGGCAGTCTAACTATGGCTACACCTTC. Translated: CASGQSNYGYTF.

The genes are TRBV5-1 and TRBJ2-1, with 11 bases fitting TRBD2. The germline CDR1 and CDR2 sequences are SGHRS and YFSETQ. CDR3 size: 18 residues. The V gene end was trimmed by 4 bases and the J gene end by 6 bases; junction bases not matched to a gene: 15. The CDR3, as DNA: TGCGCCAGCAGCATAAGGAACCCGACTAGCGGGGTAGTCAATGAGCAGTTCTTC. Its translation: CASSIRNPTSGVVNEQFF.

This clonotype was seen many times. The rearrangement joins TRBV29-1 to TRBJ2-1; no reliable D call. Trimming took 2 bases from V and 8 from J, leaving 13 bases between them. This CDR3 region has 13 residues. Germline CDR1 SQVTM, CDR2 ANQGSEA. CDR3 amino acids: CSVEPAQSYEQFF. As DNA, the CDR3 is TGCAGCGTTGAACCCGCCCAAAGCTATGAGCAGTTCTTC.

This clonotype is classed as medium-sized. The chain links TRBV7-9 to TRBJ1-6; D gene unclear. V shed 3 bases and J shed 5 bases, with 8 bases lying between them. Looked up from germline, CDR1 is SEHNR and CDR2 is FQNEAQ (reference sequence). This CDR3 contains 14 residues. CDR3 protein: CASSFGRNNSPLHF. For the CDR3, the DNA is TGTGCCAGCAGCTTCGGACGGAATAATTCACCCCTCCACTTT.

At least ten counts were recorded for this clonotype. The V gene is TRBV6-6, the J gene TRBJ2-7; 14 bases are shared with TRBD2. The V and J ends lost 6 bases and 3 bases, in that order; junction bases with no gene match: 4. The CDR3 has 15 residues. The germline V gene has CDR1 MNHNY and CDR2 SVGAGI (reference sequence). The CDR3 region has the DNA TGTGCCAGCAGCCGAGGGACTAGCGGGAGCTACGAGCAGTACTTC. As protein: CASSRGTSGSYEQYF.

This clonotype showed up many times. The chain uses TRBV20-1 and TRBJ1-6, with 7 bases that match TRBD1. Germline V lookup: CDR1 DFQATT, CDR2 SNEGSKA (reference sequence). CDR3 length: 15 residues. The trim removed 6 bases at V and 12 bases at J, leaving 17 bases unmatched. This CDR3 reads CSAAETGQGGKPLHF. The CDR3 nucleotides read TGCAGTGCCGCCGAGACGGGGCAGGGGGGGAAACCCCTCCACTTT.

There are many counts of this clonotype. V is TRBV18 and J is TRBJ1-3; a weak D match, TRBD1 (6 bases). This CDR3 has 15 amino acids. The germline V gene encodes CDR1 KGHSH and CDR2 LQKENI. V was clipped by 3 bases and J by 0 bases, with 9 bases between them. CDR3 region: CASSPDSSSGNTIYF. Here the CDR3 DNA reads TGTGCCAGCTCACCGGACAGTAGCTCTGGAAACACCATATATTTT.